This T cell receptor (beta chain) was identified in a study of blood T cell repertoires in COVID-19. Original methodology: The assay estimated nucleated cells by amplifying reference gene primers. Repertoires were generated with immunoSEQ multiplex PCR, while TCRdb's copy carries only in-frame clones and drops some. That table furnishes V, J and clone size, whereas the DNA furnished D and trimming. Of fewer than 300,000 clones detected, more than 75% appear once; the ten largest clones hold around 15%. CDR1 is SGDLS and CDR2 is YYNGEE in the germline V gene. This CDR3 comprises 16 residues. With 0 bases removed from V and 4 bases from J, the gap between germline ends came to 14 bases.

The rearrangement uses TRBV9 and TRBJ2-1; possible D gene TRBD2, 6 bases. The TCR was taken from a man in his late teens or twenties who had recovered from COVID-19. Source material: PBMCs or T cells enriched from blood (not recorded which). This CDR3 reads CASSVVGDSTYNEQFF. The CDR3 region has the DNA TGTGCCAGCAGCGTAGTGGGGGACTCCACATACAATGAGCAGTTCTTC.